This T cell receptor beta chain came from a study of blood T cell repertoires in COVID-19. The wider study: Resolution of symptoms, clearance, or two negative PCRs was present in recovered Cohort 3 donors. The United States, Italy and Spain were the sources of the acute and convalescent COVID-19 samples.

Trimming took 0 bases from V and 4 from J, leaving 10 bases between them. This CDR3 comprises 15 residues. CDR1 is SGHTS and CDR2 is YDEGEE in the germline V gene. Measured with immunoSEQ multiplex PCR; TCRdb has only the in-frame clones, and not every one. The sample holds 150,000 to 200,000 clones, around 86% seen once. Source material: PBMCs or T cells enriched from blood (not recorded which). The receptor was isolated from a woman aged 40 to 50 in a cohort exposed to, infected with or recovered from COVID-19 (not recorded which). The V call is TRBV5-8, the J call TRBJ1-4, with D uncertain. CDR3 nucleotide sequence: TGTGCCAGCAGCTTGGAGCAGGCGCTTAATGAAAAACTGTTTTTT. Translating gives CASSLEQALNEKLFF.